The clone carrying this T cell receptor (beta chain) was seen a few times. Its specificity is not known. cDNA reverse transcribed from extracted RNA served as the sequencing template. Using immunoSEQ multiplex PCR, the repertoire was profiled, and TCRdb retains in-frame clones only, with some absent. The table includes about 250,000 clones, about 60% detected once. CDR3 size: 16 residues. V was clipped by 7 bases and J by 5 bases; unmatched bases: 12. Germline V gene sequence: CDR1 MNHEY, CDR2 SMNVEV (reference sequence). The source of the sample is a study of CD8+ T cells in alopecia areata. On the study more broadly: Patients received oral tofacitinib, 5 to 10 mg twice daily, for moderate-to-severe alopecia areata.

The treatment was: oral pan-JAK inhibitor, 5-10 mg twice daily. PBMCs served as the source from which CD4+ and CD8+ T cells were sorted. Findings of the study overall: Sequence data from scalp samples additionally include resident alphabeta T cells of normal skin.

The chain is built from TRBV27 and TRBJ2-5; TRBD2 matches at 11 bases. The specimen comprised CD4+ T cells sorted from blood, sampled around week 53, from a patient treated with tofacitinib. The receptor comes from a human donor with alopecia areata. The CDR3: CASNPIAGGPGETQYF. The DNA for the CDR3 is TGTGCCAGCAATCCTATAGCGGGGGGGCCGGGTGAGACCCAGTACTTC.